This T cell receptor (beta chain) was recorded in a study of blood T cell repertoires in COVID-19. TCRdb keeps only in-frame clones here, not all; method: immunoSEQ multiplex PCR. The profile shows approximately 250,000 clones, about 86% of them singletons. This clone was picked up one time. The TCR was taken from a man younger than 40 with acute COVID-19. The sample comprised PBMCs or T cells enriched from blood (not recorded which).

The CDR3 loop reads CASSRTSGGPGELFF. The CDR3 DNA reads TGTGCCAGCAGTCGTACTAGCGGGGGCCCCGGGGAGCTGTTTTTT. The chain is built from TRBV28 and TRBJ2-2, with 11 nucleotides matching TRBD2. CDR3 length: 15 amino acids. Germline lookup yields CDR1 MDHEN and CDR2 SYDVKM. Trimming at V came to 5 bases and at J to 6 bases, leaving 5 bases not matched to a gene.